This record looks at one TCR beta chain sequence and its context. Germline V lookup: CDR1 LNHDA, CDR2 SQIVND (reference sequence). Unmatched junction bases numbered 5, after V lost 5 bases and J lost 5 bases. CDR3 size: 13 residues. This sample stems from a study of shared clonotypes between healthy human individuals. Original processing notes: ImmunoSEQ output held junction-only sequences without quality scores, so filtering differed. Measured with immunoSEQ multiplex PCR; TCRdb has only the in-frame clones, and not every one. V and J calls and clone size are those listed in that table; D and trimming were worked out from the DNA. The sample yields 2,100,000 or so clones, around 95% seen once.

This TCR derives from a young man in good health. V is TRBV19 and J is TRBJ1-2, with TRBD1 matching 7 bases. The specimen was naive CD4+ T cells sorted from blood. The subset was: CD45RA+ positively selected. CDR3 residues: CASSVQGPYGYTF. The CDR3, as DNA: TGTGCCAGTAGTGTACAGGGGCCGTATGGCTACACCTTC.